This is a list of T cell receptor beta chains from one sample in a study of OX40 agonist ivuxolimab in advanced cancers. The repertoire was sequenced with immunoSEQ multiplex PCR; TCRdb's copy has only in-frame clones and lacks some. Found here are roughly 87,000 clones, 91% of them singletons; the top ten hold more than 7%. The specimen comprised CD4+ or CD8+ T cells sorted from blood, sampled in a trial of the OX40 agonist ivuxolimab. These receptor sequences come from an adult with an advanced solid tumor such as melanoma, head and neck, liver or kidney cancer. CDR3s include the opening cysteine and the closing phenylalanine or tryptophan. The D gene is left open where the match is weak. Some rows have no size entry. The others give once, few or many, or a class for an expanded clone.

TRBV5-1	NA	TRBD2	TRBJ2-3	TGCGCCAGCAGCTTGGGATGGGGACTAGACACAGATACGCAGTATTTT	CASSLGWGLDTDTQYF
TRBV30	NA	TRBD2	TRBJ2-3	TGTGCCTGGAGTGTAGGGCTAGCGGGAGTGTGGAGCACAGATACGCAGTATTTT	CAWSVGLAGVWSTDTQYF
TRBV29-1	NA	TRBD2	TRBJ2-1	TGCAGCGTAGTGCGGGAGTTGAATGAGCAGTTCTTC	CSVVRELNEQFF
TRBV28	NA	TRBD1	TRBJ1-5	TGTGCCAGCGGGTATTGGACAGGGACTTGGGGCAATCAGCCCCAGCATTTT	CASGYWTGTWGNQPQHF
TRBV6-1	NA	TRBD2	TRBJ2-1	TGTGCCAGCAGTGAGACGGGAGGGCCTCCCAACAATGAGCAGTTCTTC	CASSETGGPPNNEQFF
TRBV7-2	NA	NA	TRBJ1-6	TGTGCCAGCAGCCTGGGAGGGGGTTCACCCCTCCACTTT	CASSLGGGSPLHF
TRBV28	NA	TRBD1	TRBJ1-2	TGTGCCAGCAGTTTATTCCAGGGGGGACCGCTTGGCACCTTC	CASSLFQGGPLGTF
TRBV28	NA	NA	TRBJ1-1	TGTGCCAGCAGTTCCCCCACGGAAGATAGCACTGAAGCTTTCTTT	CASSSPTEDSTEAFF
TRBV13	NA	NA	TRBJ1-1	TGTGCCAGCAGCTTGTCTTCGGAGAGCACTGAAGCTTTCTTT	CASSLSSESTEAFF
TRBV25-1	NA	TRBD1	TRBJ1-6	TGTGCCAGCAGTGAATATGGCTTCGGACAGGACCATAATTCACCCCTCCACTTT	CASSEYGFGQDHNSPLHF
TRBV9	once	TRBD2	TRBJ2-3	TGTGCCAGCAGCGGGACTAGCGGGAGATACGGGGATACGCAGTATTTT	CASSGTSGRYGDTQYF
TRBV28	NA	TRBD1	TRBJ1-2	TGTGCCAGCAGTTCCCTCGCGCAGGGGGCTGGCTACACCTTC	CASSSLAQGAGYTF
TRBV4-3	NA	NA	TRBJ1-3	TGCGCCAGCAGCCACGACAGCTCCGACTCTGGAAACACCATATATTTT	CASSHDSSDSGNTIYF
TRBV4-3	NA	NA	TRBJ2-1	TGCGCCAGCAGCCAAGAGGACACGGATTCCTACAATGAGCAGTTCTTC	CASSQEDTDSYNEQFF
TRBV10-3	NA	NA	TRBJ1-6	TGTGCCACTAATCCACCCCTCCACTTT	CATNPPLHF
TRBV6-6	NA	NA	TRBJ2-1	TGTGCCAGCAGCCACAATGAGCAGTTCTTC	CASSHNEQFF
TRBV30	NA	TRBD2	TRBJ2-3	TGTGCCTGGCGGGGGGGGGCCGCAGATACGCAGTATTTT	CAWRGGAADTQYF
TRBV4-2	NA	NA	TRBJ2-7	TGTGCCAGCAGCCAAGATTGGAAGGACGAGCAGTACTTC	CASSQDWKDEQYF
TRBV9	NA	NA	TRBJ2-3	TGTGCCAGCAGCGTAGCTACGGGGTTGTCGACAGATACGCAGTATTTT	CASSVATGLSTDTQYF
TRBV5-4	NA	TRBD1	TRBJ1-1	TGTGCCAGCTCTTTGGGACAGGGAGGTTACACTGAAGCTTTCTTT	CASSLGQGGYTEAFF
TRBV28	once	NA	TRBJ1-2	TGTGCCAGCCTCATTACCCCCCCCTATGGCTACACCTTC	CASLITPPYGYTF
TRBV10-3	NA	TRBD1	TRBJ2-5	TGTGCCATCAGTGAAGCAGGGGGCGGTATGCAGACCCAGTACTTC	CAISEAGGGMQTQYF
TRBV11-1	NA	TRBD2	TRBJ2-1	TGTGCCAGCAGCTCCTGGGCGGGGGGGCTCCATGAGCAGTTCTTC	CASSSWAGGLHEQFF
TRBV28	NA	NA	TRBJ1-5	TGTGCCACCGGGGGACTCCTCAATCAGCCCCAGCATTTT	CATGGLLNQPQHF
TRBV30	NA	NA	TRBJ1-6	TGTGCCTGGAGTGAAGAGAACTATAATTCACCCCTCCACTTT	CAWSEENYNSPLHF